A selection of T cell receptor beta chains follows, all from one sample in a study of cytomegalovirus exposure and HLA in healthy donors. Method: immunoSEQ multiplex PCR; TCRdb's copy keeps in-frame clones and lacks some. The sample consists of roughly 140,000 clones, 84% of them appearing once. Sequences were obtained from PBMCs. The receptors come from a boy between 2 and 10 years old in good health and CMV-seronegative. The CDR3 runs from the conserved cysteine through the conserved F or W. A D gene is named only where the DNA matches it firmly. A row's size may be missing; if present it is once, few, many or a size class.

>NA|TRBD2|TRBJ2-1|TRBV4-3
CASSQDRAGGQYNEQFF
TGCGCCAGCAGCCAAGATAGAGCGGGAGGCCAATACAATGAGCAGTTCTTC
>NA|NA|TRBJ2-7|TRBV5-1
CASSFRGGLEEQYF
TGCGCCAGCAGCTTCCGTGGGGGCCTTGAAGAGCAGTACTTC
>NA|TRBD1|TRBJ2-3|TRBV5-6
CASSLIQGPSTDTQYF
TGTGCCAGCAGCCTCATACAGGGGCCTAGCACAGATACGCAGTATTTT
>NA|NA|TRBJ2-3|TRBV5-4
CASSPGEPSTDTQYF
TGTGCCAGCAGCCCTGGGGAGCCGAGCACAGATACGCAGTATTTT
>NA|NA|TRBJ1-2|TRBV28
CASSFGFLNYGYTF
TGTGCCAGCAGTTTTGGCTTCCTCAACTATGGCTACACCTTC
>NA|NA|TRBJ1-5|TRBV2
CASSPGSNQPQHF
TGTGCCAGCAGTCCGGGAAGTAATCAGCCCCAGCATTTT
>NA|NA|TRBJ1-2|TRBV2
CASNSLLSNYGYTF
TGTGCCAGCAATAGTCTTTTAAGTAACTATGGCTACACCTTC
>NA|TRBD2|TRBJ2-5|TRBV4-1
CASSRSSGGEETQYF
TGCGCCAGCAGCCGGTCTAGCGGGGGGGAAGAGACCCAGTACTTC
>NA|TRBD1|TRBJ1-6|TRBV7-3
CASSVYGQGRNSPLHF
TGTGCCAGCAGCGTATACGGACAGGGGAGAAATTCACCCCTCCACTTT
>NA|TRBD2|TRBJ2-7|TRBV25-1
CASSERFSGSYEQYF
TGTGCCAGCAGTGAAAGATTTAGCGGGAGCTACGAGCAGTACTTC
>NA|NA|TRBJ1-5|TRBV7-9
CASSLGTDYQHF
TGTGCCAGCAGCTTAGGGACAGATTACCAGCATTTT
>NA|NA|TRBJ2-7|TRBV14
CASSQDVKQYF
TGTGCCAGCAGCCAAGATGTCAAGCAGTACTTC
>NA|NA|TRBJ1-2|TRBV7-2
CASSWLQVASGYGYTF
TGTGCCAGCAGCTGGTTGCAGGTCGCCTCTGGCTATGGCTACACCTTC
>NA|TRBD1|TRBJ2-5|TRBV4-1
CASSLTPGGVFQETQYF
TGCGCCAGCAGCCTAACGCCAGGGGGTGTTTTCCAAGAGACCCAGTACTTC
>NA|TRBD2|TRBJ2-7|TRBV7-9
CSSSLIRLAGKEEQYF
TGTTCCAGCAGCCTAATACGACTAGCGGGAAAAGAAGAGCAGTACTTC
>NA|TRBD2|TRBJ2-3|TRBV6-1
CASSEASGEGTDTQYF
TGTGCCAGCAGTGAAGCTAGCGGGGAGGGCACAGATACGCAGTATTTT
>NA|NA|TRBJ1-2|TRBV4-1
CASSQVSGIGGYTF
TGCGCCAGCAGCCAAGTTTCAGGGATAGGTGGCTACACCTTC
>NA|TRBD1|TRBJ1-2|TRBV4-2
CASSHPPGGDYGYTF
TGTGCCAGCAGCCACCCTCCAGGGGGCGACTATGGCTACACCTTC
>NA|NA|TRBJ1-1|TRBV5-6
CASSLVRFTEAFF
TGTGCCAGCAGCTTGGTTCGGTTCACTGAAGCTTTCTTT
>NA|NA|TRBJ2-5|TRBV5-4
CASSLGPVVREQYF
TGTGCCAGCAGCTTGGGCCCCGTGGTTCGAGAGCAGTACTTC
>NA|NA|TRBJ1-1|TRBV6-1
CASRVQLNTEAFF
TGTGCCAGCAGAGTACAGCTGAACACTGAAGCTTTCTTT
>once|NA|TRBJ2-1|TRBV9
CASRGLGGANEQFF
TGTGCCAGCAGGGGACTGGGCGGGGCCAATGAGCAGTTCTTC
>once|TRBD2|TRBJ2-5|TRBV4-1
CASSQSGTRTSQETQYF
TGCGCCAGCAGCCAATCCGGGACTAGAACGTCCCAAGAGACCCAGTACTTC
>once|TRBD1|TRBJ1-1|TRBV2
CASRTRIGQGTGMNTEAFF
TGTGCCAGCAGAACCCGAATAGGACAGGGGACAGGCATGAACACTGAAGCTTTCTTT
>NA|TRBD1|TRBJ1-6|TRBV9
CASGEGADSPLHF
TGTGCCTCTGGCGAGGGGGCTGATTCACCCCTCCACTTT
>once|NA|TRBJ2-7|TRBV4-1
CASSQEDLSYEQYF
TGCGCCAGCAGTCAGGAGGACTTATCCTACGAGCAGTACTTC
>few|NA|TRBJ2-1|TRBV7-6
CASSLAGTEFDEQFF
TGTGCCAGCAGCTTAGCTGGGACTGAGTTCGATGAGCAGTTCTTC
>NA|TRBD2|TRBJ2-3|TRBV6-1
CASGEGTSGITDTQYF
TGTGCCAGCGGGGAAGGGACTAGCGGGATCACAGATACGCAGTATTTT
>NA|NA|TRBJ2-1|TRBV5-1
CASSYRNGPPYNEQFF
TGCGCCAGCAGCTATCGGAATGGGCCCCCCTACAATGAGCAGTTCTTC
>NA|TRBD2|TRBJ2-2|TRBV10-1
CASSLVAGGGTGELFF
TGCGCCAGCAGTTTAGTAGCGGGAGGTGGAACCGGGGAGCTGTTTTTT
>once|TRBD2|TRBJ2-3|TRBV11-3
CASSSYFRTSGYPSTDTQYF
TGTGCCAGCAGCTCCTACTTCAGGACTAGCGGATATCCCTCCACAGATACGCAGTATTTT
>NA|TRBD1|TRBJ2-7|TRBV7-2
CASSLRTGDVVEQYF
TGTGCCAGCAGCTTACGCACAGGGGACGTCGTCGAGCAGTACTTC
>NA|TRBD2|TRBJ2-1|TRBV28
CASSISGRYDEQFF
TGTGCCAGCAGTATTAGCGGGAGGTATGATGAGCAGTTCTTC
>NA|TRBD1|TRBJ2-7|TRBV7-6
CASSLGTGGTYEQYF
TGTGCCAGCAGCCTCGGGACAGGGGGCACCTACGAGCAGTACTTC
>NA|NA|TRBJ1-1|TRBV4-3
CASSQDWREVANTEAFF
TGCGCCAGCAGCCAAGATTGGAGGGAAGTGGCGAACACTGAAGCTTTCTTT
>NA|TRBD1|TRBJ1-5|TRBV14
CASSRTGTRNQPQHF
TGTGCCAGCAGCCGGACAGGGACGCGTAATCAGCCCCAGCATTTT
>NA|TRBD2|TRBJ2-3|TRBV6-5
CASSPRGGGTDTQYF
TGTGCCAGCAGCCCACGGGGGGGAGGTACAGATACGCAGTATTTT
>NA|NA|TRBJ1-2|TRBV10-3
CAISENRVIGYTF
TGTGCCATCAGTGAGAACAGGGTCATAGGCTACACCTTC
>NA|NA|TRBJ1-6|TRBV4-2
CASSPWGQGNSPLHF
TGTGCCAGCAGCCCCTGGGGGCAGGGAAATTCACCCCTCCACTTT
>NA|TRBD2|TRBJ2-7|TRBV7-9
CASSSLGDSGPYEQYF
TGTGCCAGCAGCTCCCTTGGTGATAGCGGGCCTTACGAGCAGTACTTC
>once|TRBD2|TRBJ2-1|TRBV5-1
CASSLDSGSSNEQFF
TGCGCCAGCAGCTTGGATAGCGGGAGTTCCAATGAGCAGTTCTTC
>NA|NA|TRBJ1-4|TRBV15
CATSRTVVEKNEKLFF
TGTGCCACCAGCAGAACGGTGGTCGAAAAAAATGAAAAACTGTTTTTT
>NA|TRBD1|TRBJ2-7|TRBV7-9
CASSSTGQDYEQYF
TGTGCCAGCAGCTCAACCGGACAGGACTACGAGCAGTACTTC
>NA|NA|TRBJ2-1|TRBV6-4
CASSDDGQSPSNEQFF
TGTGCCAGCAGTGACGACGGACAGTCGCCGTCCAATGAGCAGTTCTTC
>NA|TRBD1|TRBJ2-3|TRBV18
CASSPLTGISDTQYF
TGTGCCAGCTCACCACTGACAGGGATCTCGGATACGCAGTATTTT
>NA|NA|TRBJ2-7|TRBV7-9
CASSFLRGSYEQYF
TGTGCCAGCAGCTTTCTCCGGGGTTCCTACGAGCAGTACTTC
>NA|NA|TRBJ2-3|TRBV9
CASSGGGGWTDTQYF
TGTGCCAGCAGCGGTGGAGGTGGGTGGACAGATACGCAGTATTTT
>NA|NA|TRBJ2-5|TRBV18
CASSPPLGSETQYF
TGTGCCAGCTCACCACCCTTGGGCTCAGAGACCCAGTACTTC
>once|NA|TRBJ1-6|TRBV5-4
CASSIGGGFDNSPLHF
TGTGCCAGCTCAATTGGGGGGGGGTTCGACAATTCACCCCTCCACTTT
>NA|NA|TRBJ2-2|TRBV29-1
CSSFMGGATGELFF
TGCAGCTCCTTCATGGGGGGGGCCACCGGGGAGCTGTTTTTT
>NA|NA|TRBJ2-1|TRBV6-4
CASSPITGGEQFF
TGTGCCAGCAGTCCTATAACGGGTGGTGAGCAGTTCTTC
>NA|TRBD1|TRBJ2-2|TRBV5-1
CASGQVSGELFF
TGCGCCAGCGGACAGGTTAGCGGGGAGCTGTTTTTT